Listed below are T cell receptor beta chains from one sample, sequenced in a study of T cells in Graves' hyperthyroidism and ophthalmopathy. A single record per CDR3 protein comes from TCRdb applying MiXCR to the multiplex PCR reads. The sample has approximately 600,000 distinct CDR3 sequences; roughly 15% are singletons. Sequencing was performed on blood. The receptors here all came from a woman aged 40 to 50 with Graves' ophthalmopathy. CDR3s include the opening cysteine and the closing phenylalanine or tryptophan. The D gene is left open where the match is weak. Size is omitted from some rows. Given values are once, few, many or a class for expanded clones.

cdr3_nt cdr3_aa d_call v_call clone_size j_call
TGCAGTGCTAGTGGGACTAGCGGGAAATTTGAGCAGTACTTC CSASGTSGKFEQYF TRBD2 TRBV20-1 many TRBJ2-7
TGTGCCAGCAGAAGGACAGTTAACTCTGGGGCCAACGTCCTGACTTTC CASRRTVNSGANVLTF . TRBV28 . TRBJ2-6
TGCAGTGCTAGTGGTACTAGCGGGACAACTCAAGAGACCCAGTACTTC CSASGTSGTTQETQYF TRBD2 TRBV20-1 few TRBJ2-5
TGCAGCGTTGGGAGTGTGGACAGGGACTATGGCTACACCTTC CSVGSVDRDYGYTF TRBD1 TRBV29-1 many TRBJ1-2
TGTGCCAGCGGGACTAGCGGGAGGAACGAGCAGTACTTC CASGTSGRNEQYF TRBD2 TRBV6-2/TRBV6-3 many TRBJ2-7
TGTGCCAGTAGTACGACTAGCGGGGGTCAAGAGACCCAGTACTTC CASSTTSGGQETQYF TRBD2 TRBV19 . TRBJ2-5
TGTGCTAGCAGCCCAGACCCAAGCTCCTACGAGCAGTACTTC CASSPDPSSYEQYF . TRBV7-7 many TRBJ2-7
TGTGCCAGCAGCCCCCCCCTCTCGCTCTGGGCCAACGTCCTGACTTTC CASSPPLSLWANVLTF . TRBV5-6 . TRBJ2-6
TGTGCCAGCACTAACCAAGGGGGGCTCAACTATGGCTACACCTTC CASTNQGGLNYGYTF . TRBV6-1 many TRBJ1-2
TGTGCCAGCAGACAGGGGGCGAAAGTAGCTGAAGCTTTCTTT CASRQGAKVAEAFF TRBD1 TRBV12-3/TRBV12-4 . TRBJ1-1
TGTGCTAGCAGCTTAATACGACAGGGACCAAAAGAGACCCAGTACTTC CASSLIRQGPKETQYF TRBD1 TRBV7-7 many TRBJ2-5
TGTGCCAGTAGTATAGTGTGGGATGGGGAGACCCAGTACTTC CASSIVWDGETQYF . TRBV19 few TRBJ2-5
TGTGCCAGCAGTCCTAAGGGGTTTGGCTACACCTTC CASSPKGFGYTF . TRBV27 many TRBJ1-2
TGTGCCAGCAGCCAAGGACACCTCTATGGCTACACCTTC CASSQGHLYGYTF . TRBV28 many TRBJ1-2
TGTGCCAGCAGTCCGACGGAACTAGCCAAAAACATTCAGTACTTC CASSPTELAKNIQYF . TRBV12-3/TRBV12-4 many TRBJ2-4
TGTGCCATCTATGGGGGGTATCCGGGACAGCCTAGCAATCAGCCCCAGCATTTT CAIYGGYPGQPSNQPQHF TRBD1 TRBV10-3 many TRBJ1-5
TGTGCCAGCAGCTTAGGTTCCGGGACTTTCTACGAGCAGTACTTC CASSLGSGTFYEQYF . TRBV11-2 many TRBJ2-7
TGCAGCGCCTCGCGGGGACAGGGGGCCGGGGAGCTGTTTTTT CSASRGQGAGELFF TRBD1 TRBV29-1 . TRBJ2-2
TGTGCCAGCAGCTTACTAGCGGGAAGGGACGAGCAGTACTTC CASSLLAGRDEQYF TRBD2 TRBV7-8 many TRBJ2-7
TGTGCCAGCAAACCCGGATGGGGGACCCAAGAGACCCAGTACTTC CASKPGWGTQETQYF . TRBV6-5 many TRBJ2-5
TGTGCCAGCAGCGCCGGGACAGGGACCTCCTACGAGCAGTACTTC CASSAGTGTSYEQYF TRBD1 TRBV9 many TRBJ2-7
TGTGCCAGCATATCTCCTGAGGGCTATGGCTACACCTTC CASISPEGYGYTF . TRBV28 . TRBJ1-2
TGTGCCAGCAGTCAGACTCGTCAAGAGACCCAGTACTTC CASSQTRQETQYF . TRBV12-3/TRBV12-4 many TRBJ2-5
TGTGCCAGCAGACTGCTAGCGGGAGTCACGAACACCGGGGAGCTGTTTTTT CASRLLAGVTNTGELFF TRBD2 TRBV11-1 few TRBJ2-2
TGTGCCAGCAGCTTAGCTGACTCCTGGGGCTACACCTTC CASSLADSWGYTF . TRBV7-9 many TRBJ1-2
TGTGCCAGCAGTCCCGAGACAGGGTACTCCTACGAGCAGTACTTC CASSPETGYSYEQYF TRBD1 TRBV27 many TRBJ2-7
TGTGCCATCACCCCGGACCGACAGAACACTGAAGCTTTCTTT CAITPDRQNTEAFF . TRBV10-3 many TRBJ1-1
TGCAGTGCCCAGGACAGAGGGGCGGCTGAAGCTTTCTTT CSAQDRGAAEAFF . TRBV20-1 many TRBJ1-1
TGTGCCAGCAGAATCCTCGGGGGGGACACCGGGGAGCTGTTTTTT CASRILGGDTGELFF TRBD2 TRBV4-2 few TRBJ2-2
TGCAGTGCTATCCGCAGGACTTCAGGCGGCTACACCTTC CSAIRRTSGGYTF . TRBV20-1 many TRBJ1-2